This TCR beta chain emerged from a study of siplizumab effects on memory and regulatory T cells. Study conclusions and caveats: No functional test confirmed suppression by proliferating siplizumab-culture Tregs. Naive T cells looked more diverse than memory cells and looked like major alloresponse contributors. Roughly 80-96% of proliferating CD4+ or CD8+ clones defied assignment to a naive or memory phenotype.

Worth noting for this clone: The antigen remains undetermined.

The data were produced by immunoSEQ multiplex PCR, yet TCRdb's version contains in-frame clones alone and is incomplete. The data hold 55,000 to 65,000 clones, with just over 95% observed a single time. The V gene's germline CDR1 is SGHAT and CDR2 FQNNGV. V gave up 5 bases and J gave up 8 bases; unmatched junction bases: 9. The CDR3 is 14 residues long. The chain uses TRBV11-2 and TRBJ1-2; 9 bases agree with TRBD1. Sequencing was performed on naive CD8+ T cells sorted from blood. This clonotype was sampled from a human donor in good health. CDR3 residues: CASSAGTGYFGYTF. DNA for the CDR3: TGTGCCAGCAGCGCAGGGACAGGGTATTTCGGCTACACCTTC.